This T cell receptor (beta chain) was recovered during a study of response to subunit inactivated influenza vaccine. MiXCR, applied by TCRdb to the RT-PCR reads, yields one record per CDR3 protein. The sample lists more than 450,000 distinct CDR3 sequences, around 8% seen once, with approximately 12% in the top ten. V lost 3 bases and J lost 4, with 9 bases in between. The CDR3 totals 12 residues. In germline, CDR1 is SQVTM, CDR2 ANQGSEA. General study points: Seasonal influenza vaccination, on each occasion, was suggested by the authors to recruit few new T cells.

This clonotype was observed at least ten times. Its specificity is not known. The chain employs TRBV29-1 and TRBJ1-2; tentatively, D is TRBD1 (6 bases). Here the sequenced sample was PBMCs from blood, taken about 23 months after vaccination. The sequence was obtained from a man between 50 and 69 years old who received an inactivated influenza vaccine. Written as DNA, the CDR3 is TGCAGCGTTGAGGGGGCAGGCTATGGCTACACCTTC. This gives the protein CSVEGAGYGYTF.